The clone carrying this T cell receptor beta chain was seen repeatedly, ten times or more. The antigen remains unidentified. The CDR3 has 14 amino acids. Looked up from germline, CDR1 is SQVTM and CDR2 is ANQGSEA. V was cut by 1 base and J by 3 bases, with 13 bases left in between. With template switching, a universal primer site was added, and the cDNA carried unique molecular identifiers. In TCRdb, the 5' RACE reads were re-called with MiXCR into one record per CDR3 protein. The sample has 700,000 or so distinct CDR3 sequences; around 8.6% are singletons. The data were taken from a study of identical twins. General study findings and limits: Cross-sectional statistical analysis, not tracking of the same donors, underpinned the conclusions.

In addition, the sample was reused for a study of yellow fever vaccine responses in identical twins.

What was sequenced was PBMCs. The chain links TRBV29-1 to TRBJ2-7, with D maybe TRBD2 (6 bases). This TCR was sampled from a woman between 18 and 29 years old in good health. This CDR3 reads CSVEGTGEVYEQYF. CDR3 nucleotide sequence: TGCAGCGTTGAAGGGACGGGGGAAGTCTACGAGCAGTACTTC.